A single sample is the source of the 12 T cell receptor beta chains below, sequenced in a study of T cell responses to AZD1222 COVID-19 vaccine (dated by TCRdb to the early 2020s). The library was produced with the immunoSEQ multiplex PCR assay. As stored in TCRdb, this immuneACCESS dataset retains in-frame rearrangements with V and J assigned. A fraction of the clones does not appear; measured against another copy, unresolved V genes explain less than half of the discrepancy, and the remainder lacks a known reason. This sample is represented by about 190,000 clones; roughly 93% of them were singletons. Together, the top ten hold 7.5% to 10% of the sample. This specimen's time point label, interpreted: baseline before first vaccination. The starting material was peripheral blood, obtained on day 0 of AZD1222 vaccination. Source of these receptors: an adult in good health.

The chain recombines TRBV6-5 with TRBJ1-1; D is unresolved. Trimming shortened V by 4 bases and J by 0 bases, and 9 bases separated the two germline ends. This CDR3 contains 14 residues. Germline CDR1 and CDR2: MNHEY and SVGAGI. The CDR3 nucleotides read TGTGCCAGCAGTTCGACGGCTATGAACACTGAAGCTTTCTTT. Translating gives CASSSTAMNTEAFF.

The chain joins TRBV19 to TRBJ1-2; D is possibly TRBD1 (6 bases). CDR3 length: 15 residues. The germline V gene encodes CDR1 LNHDA and CDR2 SQIVND (reference sequence). V lost 7 bases and J 2 bases, leaving 17 bases between the germline ends. CDR3: CASTGTTGSNYGYTF. The CDR3 DNA is TGTGCCAGTACGGGAACTACAGGGTCGAACTATGGCTACACCTTC.

The rearrangement links TRBV13 to TRBJ1-6; 7 bases are shared with TRBD1. The CDR3 totals 16 residues. The junction had 5 bases not matched to a gene; V was cut back by 6 bases and J by 0 bases. Germline-derived CDR1 and CDR2 are PRHDT and FYEKMQ (reference sequence). In nucleotides, the CDR3 is TGTGCCAGCAGTTGGACAGGAAGCTCCTATAATTCACCCCTCCACTTT. The encoded protein is CASSWTGSSYNSPLHF.

The rearrangement uses TRBV6-6 and TRBJ1-2, with D possibly matching TRBD1 (6 bases). The V and J ends lost 7 bases and 7 bases respectively, with 19 bases between them. Germline CDR1 reads MNHNY; CDR2 reads SVGAGI (reference sequence). This CDR3 region has 14 residues. The CDR3 here is CASTLGGRGRGYTF. In nucleotides, the CDR3 is TGTGCCAGCACCCTCGGGGGGCGCGGTCGTGGCTACACCTTC.

This sequence joins TRBV5-6 and TRBJ2-7; TRBD2 aligns across 7 bases. The ends lost 4 bases at V and 4 bases at J; junction bases unmatched: 17. Looked up from germline, CDR1 is SGHDT and CDR2 is YYEEEE. The CDR3 totals 17 residues. DNA of the CDR3: TGTGCCAGCAGCCCCAGGCCGGGGGGAGGCATTATGTACGAGCAGTACTTC. It encodes CASSPRPGGGIMYEQYF.

This chain uses TRBV28 with TRBJ2-7; D perhaps matches TRBD1 (7 bases). Trimming left V 6 bases short and J 2 bases short, with 17 bases between. Germline V CDR1 and CDR2: MDHEN, SYDVKM. The CDR3 runs to 15 residues. The CDR3 DNA follows: TGTGCCAGCAGCCTCCTGGAGGGGGCCCCCTACGAGCAGTACTTC. Translated: CASSLLEGAPYEQYF.

This chain's CDR3 is CASSEGVWTIQHF. In nucleotides, the CDR3 is TGTGCCAGCAGTGAAGGAGTCTGGACAATCCAGCATTTT. This chain joins TRBV2 and TRBJ1-5; TRBD1 might be the D (5 bases). The germline CDR1 and CDR2 sequences are SNHLY and FYNNEI. The CDR3 contains 13 residues. Trimming shortened V by 1 base and J by 12 bases, and 13 bases separated the two germline ends.

The chain employs TRBV28 and TRBJ2-4; 10 bases line up with TRBD1. V trimming: 6 bases; J trimming: 1 base; junction bases outside the gene matches: 3. The V gene's germline CDR1 is MDHEN and CDR2 SYDVKM. The CDR3 consists of 15 residues. CDR3 amino acids: CASSGTGVAKNIQYF. Written as DNA, the CDR3 is TGTGCCAGCAGCGGGACAGGGGTGGCCAAAAACATTCAGTACTTC.

The CDR3 DNA follows: TGTGCCAGCACGCGTCGACAGGGTCATGGCTACACCTTC. Residues: CASTRRQGHGYTF. The rearrangement joins TRBV11-2 to TRBJ1-2, with TRBD1 identical over 7 bases. CDR1 is SGHAT, CDR2 FQNNGV, per germline. With V trimmed by 7 bases and J by 6 bases, 8 bases remained unmatched. The CDR3 totals 13 residues.

The chain combines TRBV6-6 with TRBJ1-2, with D unclear. V lost 5 bases and J lost 8, with 12 bases in between. Looked up from germline, CDR1 is MNHNY and CDR2 is SVGAGI (reference sequence). The CDR3 spans 12 residues. The CDR3 DNA reads TGTGCCAGCAGTCGCTTTAACGAGGGCTACACCTTC. This translates into CASSRFNEGYTF.

The V call is TRBV29-1, the J call TRBJ2-1; maybe TRBD2 (5 bases). The CDR3 loop spans 12 amino acids. Germline CDR1 reads SQVTM; CDR2 reads ANQGSEA. Deletions cut 6 bases from V and 8 bases from J, with 14 bases between. In DNA form, the CDR3 reads TGCAGCGTCGCGAACAGCGGTTATGAGCAGTTCTTC. It codes for CSVANSGYEQFF.

The chain employs TRBV6-2 or TRBV6-3 and TRBJ1-2; tentatively, D is TRBD1 (6 bases). Germline V gives CDR1 MNHEY, CDR2 SVGEGT. Trimming took off 6 bases at V and 6 bases at J, with 14 bases between the two ends. The length of the CDR3 is 13 residues. The CDR3 DNA is TGTGCCAGCAGCCCCACAGGGCGGGATGGCTACACCTTC. Its translation: CASSPTGRDGYTF.